This T cell receptor (beta chain) was captured by sequencing in a study of neurological immune-mediated disorders. In TCRdb, the 5' RACE reads were re-called with MiXCR into one record per CDR3 protein. The sample gives some 34,000 distinct CDR3 sequences, more than 1.3% of which show up once; approximately 8.7% is in the top ten. This CDR3 spans 13 amino acids. The V gene's germline CDR1 is SQVTM and CDR2 ANQGSEA. Unmatched junction bases numbered 5, after V lost 2 bases and J lost 6 bases. This clonotype was counted ten times or more. The chain is built from TRBV29-1 and TRBJ2-3; 7 bases are a match to TRBD1. The receptor's source is a woman under 40 with multiple sclerosis. Sequencing used PBMCs. The CDR3 here is CSVEKGAGDTQYF. The DNA of the CDR3 is TGCAGCGTTGAAAAGGGGGCCGGTGATACGCAGTATTTT.